These 20 T cell receptor beta chains originate from one sample sequenced in a study of spatial heterogeneity in lung cancer. Time point meaning: sample taken at primary tumor resection. TCRs were sequenced from unsorted whole RNA of tumor, nontumor lung or PBMC. TCRdb called the 5' RACE reads again in MiXCR, with one record for every CDR3 protein. This sample yields roughly 50,000 distinct CDR3 sequences, of which 7.5% to 9% are seen a single time; 10% to 15% belongs to the top ten. The specimen was PBMCs, collected at surgery. The receptors were gathered from a female donor with early-stage non-small cell lung cancer.

Ten or more counts support this clonotype. CDR3 amino acids: CSAKAPQGGADTQYF. The CDR3 DNA sequence: TGCAGTGCCAAGGCCCCCCAGGGAGGGGCAGATACGCAGTATTTT. The J gene is TRBJ2-3, the V gene TRBV20-1, with 7 bases fitting TRBD2. Per the germline V gene, CDR1 is DFQATT and CDR2 is SNEGSKA (reference sequence). V dropped 6 bases and J dropped 4; count of bases not matched to a gene: 13. The CDR3 covers 15 residues.

This clonotype was detected ten times or more. The chain links TRBV29-1 to TRBJ2-1; tentatively, D is TRBD2 (5 bases). The CDR3 is 11 residues long. CDR1 and CDR2 (germline): SQVTM, ANQGSEA. Trimming shortened V by 3 bases and J by 8 bases, and 8 bases separated the two germline ends. CDR3 loop: CSVELAHEQFF. The CDR3 DNA reads as TGCAGCGTTGAGCTAGCTCATGAGCAGTTCTTC.

In this sample, this clonotype turned up a few times. The V and J genes are TRBV6-6 and TRBJ2-5; TRBD2 aligns across 10 bases. The CDR3 covers 16 residues. Germline V gene sequence: CDR1 MNHNY, CDR2 SVGAGI (reference sequence). J was trimmed by 1 base and V by 2 bases; bases with no gene match: 4. The CDR3 spells CASSYQSSGGQETQYF. CDR3 in DNA: TGTGCCAGCAGTTACCAGTCTAGCGGGGGCCAAGAGACCCAGTACTTC.

This clonotype was counted at least ten times. J is TRBJ2-2 and V is TRBV29-1, with D unclear. This CDR3 has 13 residues. CDR1 and CDR2 (germline): SQVTM, ANQGSEA. V was trimmed by 6 bases and J by 6 bases, leaving 14 bases between them. CDR3 amino acids: CSVSPKSAGELFF. For the CDR3, the DNA is TGCAGCGTGTCCCCAAAAAGCGCCGGGGAGCTGTTTTTT.

Only a few counts were recorded for this clonotype. V gene TRBV20-1 combines with J gene TRBJ2-7; 8 bases align to TRBD1. Looked up from germline, CDR1 is DFQATT and CDR2 is SNEGSKA (reference sequence). The J segment lost 5 bases and the V segment lost 2 bases, leaving 2 bases of the junction unmatched. This CDR3 is built from 12 residues. The CDR3 region has the DNA TGCAGTGCTAGACCAGGGGGCCACGAGCAGTACTTC. Its translation is CSARPGGHEQYF.

This clonotype was seen at least ten times. The rearrangement uses TRBV29-1 and TRBJ2-3, with D perhaps matching TRBD2 (6 bases). V lost 0 bases to trimming and J lost 4 bases, with 17 bases between them. The CDR3 sequence is 16 residues long. Germline assignment: CDR1 SQVTM and CDR2 ANQGSEA. The CDR3 sequence: CSVEDGRGWGADTQYF. The CDR3 bases are TGCAGCGTTGAAGATGGTAGAGGCTGGGGGGCAGATACGCAGTATTTT.

This clonotype was detected many times. The chain couples TRBV28 to TRBJ2-7; 9 bases align to TRBD1. This CDR3 spans 16 amino acids. With 6 bases clipped from V and 5 bases from J, the junction kept 14 bases outside the gene matches. Germline loops: CDR1 MDHEN, CDR2 SYDVKM. CDR3 protein: CASRPLDGQGFNEQYF. For the CDR3, the DNA is TGTGCCAGCAGACCCCTCGACGGACAGGGGTTCAACGAGCAGTACTTC.

There are a few counts of this clonotype. The chain recombines TRBV12-3 or TRBV12-4 with TRBJ1-6; maybe TRBD1 (6 bases). V was trimmed by 6 bases and J by 2 bases, leaving 11 bases between them. The CDR3 has 15 residues. Here the CDR3 DNA reads TGTGCCAGCAGCAAAAGGGGGACCTATAATTCACCCCTCCACTTT. This encodes CASSKRGTYNSPLHF.

This clonotype was detected many times. This chain joins TRBV19 and TRBJ1-5, with unresolved D. The CDR3 has 16 amino acids. Germline V lookup: CDR1 LNHDA, CDR2 SQIVND (reference sequence). Trimming removed 5 bases at V and 3 bases at J, with 17 bases between. In DNA, the CDR3 is TGTGCCAGTAGTTTCGGCCTACGGCTGATCAATCAGCCCCAGCATTTT. Protein product: CASSFGLRLINQPQHF.

Turning to this clonotype: Here the CDR3 omits its conserved ending phenylalanine or tryptophan, so a read error is the likely source. The chain recombines TRBV5-1 with TRBJ1-1; D not resolved. CDR3 length: 14 amino acids. Trimming pared 2 bases from V and 1 base from J, leaving 9 bases between. Germline V gene sequence: CDR1 SGHRS, CDR2 YFSETQ. The CDR3 protein is CASSFDSGNTEAFS. The DNA of the CDR3 is TGCGCCAGCAGCTTCGATTCGGGGAACACTGAAGCTTTCTCT.

The chain combines TRBV5-1 with TRBJ2-3; the match to TRBD1 covers 8 bases. This CDR3 is built from 14 residues. CDR1 SGHRS and CDR2 YFSETQ come from the germline V gene. Unmatched junction bases numbered 8, after V lost 4 bases and J lost 7 bases. The CDR3 sequence is CASSRDRFSNTQYF. The CDR3 nucleotides are TGCGCCAGCAGCCGGGACAGGTTTTCGAATACGCAGTATTTT.

J is TRBJ2-1 and V is TRBV5-6, with a weak D call TRBD2 (6 bases). V shed 0 bases and J shed 9 bases, with 19 bases lying between them. The CDR3 consists of 16 residues. Looked up from germline, CDR1 is SGHDT and CDR2 is YYEEEE. CDR3 loop: CASSLVVGGSSGEQFF. CDR3 bases: TGTGCCAGCAGCTTGGTCGTTGGGGGGTCTAGTGGTGAGCAGTTCTTC.

The chain couples TRBV4-3 to TRBJ1-1; unclear D gene. Per germline, CDR1 LGHNA and CDR2 YSLEER. V gave up 3 bases and J gave up 7 bases, with 12 bases separating them. This CDR3 spans 13 amino acids. CDR3 DNA: TGCGCCAGCAGCCAGATTCGAGGTGGTGAAGCTTTCTTT. It encodes CASSQIRGGEAFF.

In its sample, this clonotype was seen many times. The CDR3 DNA follows: TGTGCCAGCACCGCGGCGTCGTCCTACAATGAGCAGTTCTTC. Its protein is CASTAASSYNEQFF. V usage is TRBV12-3 or TRBV12-4 and J usage is TRBJ2-1; unclear D gene. The CDR3 runs 14 residues. V was clipped by 7 bases and J by 1 base, with 11 bases between them.

This clonotype has more than one count but fewer than ten. CDR3 protein: CSARAASTDTQYF. CDR3 sequence (DNA): TGCAGTGCTAGAGCCGCTAGCACAGATACGCAGTATTTT. This chain joins TRBV20-1 and TRBJ2-3; D uncertain. The CDR3 runs to 13 residues. Per the germline V gene, CDR1 is DFQATT and CDR2 is SNEGSKA (reference sequence). Trimming shortened V by 1 base and J by 0 bases, and 5 bases separated the two germline ends.

The rearrangement links TRBV6-5 to TRBJ2-3; weak D call: TRBD2 (7 bases). The germline gives CDR1 MNHEY, CDR2 SVGAGI. The CDR3 covers 15 residues. V lost 6 bases to trimming and J lost 2 bases, with 15 bases between them. CDR3 region: CASSPGGAVTDTQYF. The DNA of the CDR3 is TGTGCCAGCAGCCCTGGGGGGGCCGTCACAGATACGCAGTATTTT.

The chain uses TRBV7-9 and TRBJ1-1; a possible D gene is TRBD1 (6 bases). The length of the CDR3 is 23 residues. Germline V gene sequence: CDR1 SEHNR, CDR2 FQNEAQ (reference sequence). The ends were cut back, 1 base at V and 4 bases at J, with 37 bases in the middle. CDR3 DNA sequence: TGTGCCAGCAGCTTAGTGGTTATTTACAGGGTGGGAGCAGCCCGACAGGAAGCCACTGAAGCTTTCTTT. Translation: CASSLVVIYRVGAARQEATEAFF.

V and J are TRBV19 and TRBJ2-1; 9 positions agree with TRBD1. Germline trimming cut 10 bases from V and 8 bases from J; bases unmatched to any gene: 15. The CDR3 spans 15 residues. In germline, CDR1 is LNHDA, CDR2 SQIVND (reference sequence). The CDR3 reads CATRKGQGNWDEQFF. The CDR3 bases are TGTGCCACTAGAAAAGGACAGGGGAACTGGGATGAGCAGTTCTTC.

This clonotype was counted at least ten times. V is TRBV7-2 and J is TRBJ2-1; D might be TRBD1 (6 bases). The CDR3 runs 13 residues. Per the germline V gene, CDR1 is SGHTA and CDR2 is FQGNSA. Trimming removed 4 bases from V and 10 bases from J, with 14 bases in between. The CDR3 sequence: CASSSGTPKEQFF. Written as DNA, the CDR3 is TGTGCCAGCAGCTCCGGGACACCCAAGGAGCAGTTCTTC.

For the CDR3, the DNA is TGTGCCAGCAGTTACATCGGGGGGGCGGGATTACAGCCCCAGCATTTT. Its protein product is CASSYIGGAGLQPQHF. The gene calls are TRBV6-6 and TRBJ1-5; weak D call: TRBD1 (6 bases). Per germline, CDR1 MNHNY and CDR2 SVGAGI (reference sequence). The CDR3 contains 16 residues. V lost 2 bases, J lost 7 bases, and 18 bases lay in between.